The 4 T cell receptor beta chains below come from one sample, sequenced in a study of beta chain features in type 1 diabetes. The study reverse transcribed the entire isolated RNA, so it sequenced expressed TCRB transcripts. TCRdb's table, derived via immunoSEQ multiplex PCR, lists solely in-frame clones and lacks some. In the table there are 130,000 to 150,000 clones, about 44% of which are singletons. Sequencing was done on a sample of Tregs from blood. Receptors were obtained from a man in his late teens or twenties in good health.

This clone was seen a handful of times. The chain couples TRBV5-1 to TRBJ1-2; 7 bases agree with TRBD1. Germline CDR1 is SGHRS and CDR2 is YFSETQ. CDR3 length equals 14 residues. V shed 4 bases and J 2 bases; nucleotides not matched to a gene: 5. In DNA, the CDR3 is TGCGCCAGCAGCGAAATACAGGGGAACTATGGCTACACCTTC. Translated, it gives CASSEIQGNYGYTF.

This clone has a handful of counts. V gene TRBV10-3 combines with J gene TRBJ2-1; 15 positions match TRBD2. The trim removed 6 bases at V and 6 bases at J, leaving 15 bases unmatched. The germline CDR1 and CDR2 sequences are ENHRY and SYGVKD. The CDR3 runs 19 residues. CDR3 sequence (DNA): TGTGCCATCAGCCGGGGTCGGACTAGCGGGAGGGCCACCTTCAATGAGCAGTTCTTC. Its translation is CAISRGRTSGRATFNEQFF.

Remarks on this clone: The junction departs from the called germline gene at one end, perhaps through a read error. The chain couples TRBV9 to TRBJ2-7, with TRBD2 matching 12 bases. CDR1 SGDLS and CDR2 YYNGEE come from the germline V gene. The CDR3 has 15 residues. CDR3 DNA: TGTGCCAGCAGCGTAGGACTAGCGGGAGTGTACGAGCAGTGCTTC. This gives the protein CASSVGLAGVYEQCF.

The chain links TRBV29-1 to TRBJ2-2; D might be TRBD1 (5 bases). The germline V gene has CDR1 SQVTM and CDR2 ANQGSEA. Trimming took off 7 bases at V and 0 bases at J, with 12 bases between the two ends. The length of the CDR3 is 14 residues. As DNA, the CDR3 is TGCAGCGCTGGGCAGGGCGCGAACACCGGGGAGCTGTTTTTT. It yields the protein CSAGQGANTGELFF.